This T cell receptor (beta chain) was obtained from a study of cytomegalovirus exposure and HLA in healthy donors. Study-wide context: There were around 100 million unique TCR beta sequences, drawn from about 200 million T cells, in an earlier analysis. Study-level results: Some 17,000 TCR beta sequences were associated with HLA alleles at 0.05 false discovery rate in a later analysis. Trimming of TCR beta V- and J-genes showed a link, identified in a later analysis, to a missense DCLRE1C variant.

With regard to this clone: Its antigen is currently unknown.

PCR amplification relied on 60 Vbeta primers (plus 13 Jbeta primers). The repertoire was sequenced with immunoSEQ multiplex PCR; TCRdb's copy has only in-frame clones and lacks some. The sample has approximately 140,000 clones; 70% to 80% are singletons. Germline V gene data show CDR1 as SGHTA and CDR2 as FQGNSA. The CDR3 contains 16 residues. V was clipped by 5 bases and J by 1 base; unmatched bases: 6. This rearrangement joins TRBV7-2 to TRBJ2-5; the match to TRBD2 covers 11 bases. The sequencing sample was made of PBMCs. The sequence came from a female donor in good health and CMV-seronegative. This CDR3 is CASSLRTSGFQETQYF. The CDR3 DNA reads TGTGCCAGCAGCCTACGGACTAGCGGGTTCCAAGAGACCCAGTACTTC.